What follows are 20 T cell receptor beta chains derived from one specimen sequenced in a study of cytomegalovirus exposure and HLA in healthy donors. The PCR made use of 60 Vbeta and 13 Jbeta primers. The method was immunoSEQ multiplex PCR; TCRdb's version includes in-frame clones alone and lacks a portion of them. The sample holds roughly 180,000 clones, approximately 80% seen once. Sequencing was carried out using PBMCs. The receptor set was obtained from a female donor in good health and CMV-seronegative.

J is TRBJ1-2 and V is TRBV7-9; D perhaps matches TRBD1 (5 bases). The V and J ends lost 3 bases and 5 bases respectively, with 19 bases between them. CDR1 and CDR2 (germline): SEHNR, FQNEAQ (reference sequence). The CDR3 totals 16 residues. The CDR3 sequence: CASSFEGRGRFYGYTF. In nucleotides, the CDR3 is TGTGCCAGCAGCTTCGAGGGGCGGGGGAGGTTTTATGGCTACACCTTC.

V usage is TRBV5-1 and J usage is TRBJ1-3; TRBD1 is a possible D gene (6 bases). The CDR3 totals 17 residues. With 1 base removed from V and 2 bases from J, the gap between germline ends came to 16 bases. Germline V gene data show CDR1 as SGHRS and CDR2 as YFSETQ. In DNA form, the CDR3 reads TGCGCCAGCAGCTTGATCCCCCAGGGGCTTACTGGAAACACCATATATTTT. Its protein product is CASSLIPQGLTGNTIYF.

Only a few counts were recorded for this clone. The chain combines TRBV7-2 with TRBJ1-2, with a tentative D call TRBD1 (5 bases). V was cut by 5 bases and J by 8 bases, with 12 bases left in between. The CDR3 is 12 amino acids. Per the germline V gene, CDR1 is SGHTA and CDR2 is FQGNSA. The CDR3 region has the DNA TGTGCCAGCAGCGCGACAGCGGGAGGCTACACCTTC. The encoded protein is CASSATAGGYTF.

This chain joins TRBV6-6 and TRBJ1-2, with 11 bases matching TRBD1. J lost 12 bases, V lost 7 bases, and 10 bases had no gene match. This CDR3 is built from 13 residues. Germline lookup yields CDR1 MNHNY and CDR2 SVGAGI (reference sequence). CDR3 coding DNA: TGTGCCAGCACCCTATCCGGGACAGGGGGTGACACCTTC. Its translation: CASTLSGTGGDTF.

This chain links TRBV7-6 with TRBJ2-3; D is unresolved. This CDR3 is 15 amino acids long. Trimming took off 2 bases at V and 2 bases at J, with 11 bases between the two ends. The germline gives CDR1 SGHVS, CDR2 FNYEAQ. The CDR3: CASSLTRKHTDTQYF. DNA for the CDR3: TGTGCCAGCAGCTTAACCAGGAAACACACAGATACGCAGTATTTT. Variable domain in full (rest from reference TRBV7-6 and TRBJ2-3): GAGVSQSPRYKVTKRGQDVALRCDPISGHVSLYWYRQALGQGPEFLTYFNYEAQQDKSGLPNDRFSAERPEGSISTLTIQRTEQRDSAMYRCASSLTRKHTDTQYFGPGTRLTVL.

This clone was observed a handful of times. The chain couples TRBV4-3 to TRBJ2-7; 8 nucleotides line up with TRBD2. The germline CDR1 and CDR2 sequences are LGHNA and YSLEER. The V and J ends lost 4 bases and 5 bases, in that order; junction bases with no gene match: 7. This CDR3 has 14 residues. The CDR3 sequence: CASSRERERNEQYF. The DNA of the CDR3 is TGCGCCAGCAGCCGCGAGCGGGAGCGAAACGAGCAGTACTTC.

In its sample, this clone is medium-sized. The CDR3 region has the DNA TGTGCCAGCAGGCCGTACCTGACTGGGACAGGACAAAACTACGAGCAGTACTTC. Its translation is CASRPYLTGTGQNYEQYF. The V gene is TRBV4-2, the J gene TRBJ2-7; 8 bases line up with TRBD1. V dropped 6 bases and J dropped 3; count of bases not matched to a gene: 19. Germline CDR1 reads LGHNA; CDR2 reads YNFKEQ. This CDR3 has 18 amino acids.

V usage is TRBV5-1 and J usage is TRBJ1-1; TRBD1 is a possible D gene (6 bases). The V gene lost 4 bases and the J gene lost 1 base, with 14 bases spanning the gap. Germline V gives CDR1 SGHRS, CDR2 YFSETQ. The CDR3 runs to 15 residues. CDR3 loop: CASSAARGKNTEAFF. CDR3 in DNA: TGCGCCAGCAGCGCCGCGAGGGGGAAGAACACTGAAGCTTTCTTT.

In its sample, this clone was seen a few times. The J gene is TRBJ2-5, the V gene TRBV13; 13 bases agree with TRBD2. Trimming cost V 2 bases and J 1 base; bases outside gene matches: 7. Germline CDR1 and CDR2: PRHDT and FYEKMQ (reference sequence). The CDR3 consists of 18 residues. The CDR3 protein is CASSLTSGRDTLQETQYF. CDR3 coding DNA: TGTGCCAGCAGCTTAACTAGCGGGAGGGACACCCTCCAAGAGACCCAGTACTTC. The full variable domain, with the rest looked up from reference TRBV13 and TRBJ2-5, is AAGVIQSPRHLIKEKRETATLKCYPIPRHDTVYWYQQGPGQDPQFLISFYEKMQSDKGSIPDRFSAQQFSDYHSELNMSSLELGDSALYFCASSLTSGRDTLQETQYFGPGTRLLVL.

The CDR3 DNA follows: TGTGCCAGCAGTGTAATCGGCGGTACTCAAGAGACCCAGTACTTC. Translated: CASSVIGGTQETQYF. The chain employs TRBV6-1 and TRBJ2-5; D call uncertain. Per the germline V gene, CDR1 is MNHNS and CDR2 is SASEGT. The V end lost 4 bases, the J end lost 2 bases, and 14 bases lay between the germline ends. The CDR3 extends over 15 amino acids.

The chain uses TRBV7-2 and TRBJ1-3; 7 bases match TRBD1. Trimming cost V 5 bases and J 7 bases; bases outside gene matches: 11. This CDR3 contains 15 residues. CDR1 is SGHTA and CDR2 is FQGNSA in the germline V gene. DNA for the CDR3: TGTGCCAGCAGCCGGTCCGAGGGGGCGGGGAACACCATATATTTT. This codes for CASSRSEGAGNTIYF.

The rearrangement uses TRBV6-1 and TRBJ2-7, with D possibly TRBD1 on 6 matching bases. The CDR3 covers 15 residues. Germline CDR1 reads MNHNS; CDR2 reads SASEGT. V lost 4 bases and J lost 4, with 17 bases in between. The CDR3 loop is CASSARPGHGYEQYF. The CDR3 DNA sequence: TGTGCCAGCAGTGCCCGACCGGGACACGGGTACGAGCAGTACTTC.

The rearrangement joins TRBV4-2 to TRBJ1-4; D remains unclear. Germline CDR1 is LGHNA and CDR2 is YNFKEQ. The CDR3 covers 15 residues. V was clipped by 2 bases and J by 0 bases, with 7 bases between them. The CDR3: CASSQISSTNEKLFF. The CDR3, as DNA: TGTGCCAGCAGCCAAATCTCCTCAACTAATGAAAAACTGTTTTTT.

This sequence joins TRBV7-9 and TRBJ1-5; D ambiguous. V was cut by 5 bases and J by 8 bases, with 19 bases left in between. Germline V lookup: CDR1 SEHNR, CDR2 FQNEAQ (reference sequence). The CDR3 consists of 15 residues. The CDR3 spells CASSPFLSRGEPQHF. As DNA, the CDR3 is TGTGCCAGCAGCCCGTTCTTGTCCCGCGGGGAGCCCCAGCATTTT. Full variable domain (outside the CDR3, taken from reference TRBV7-9 and TRBJ1-5): DTGVSQNPRHKITKRGQNVTFRCDPISEHNRLYWYRQTLGQGPEFLTYFQNEAQLEKSRLLSDRFSAERPKGSFSTLEIQRTEQGDSAMYLCASSPFLSRGEPQHFGDGTRLSIL.

J is TRBJ2-5 and V is TRBV6-6, with 7 bases that match TRBD2. The CDR3 is 14 amino acids. Germline loops: CDR1 MNHNY, CDR2 SVGAGI (reference sequence). The V and J ends lost 10 bases and 7 bases, in that order; junction bases with no gene match: 15. The CDR3, as DNA: TGTGCCACCTCTCTTTTCGACCCGGGGGGGACCCAGTACTTC. It yields the protein CATSLFDPGGTQYF.

The V call is TRBV19, the J call TRBJ2-3; 7 bases match TRBD1. Germline V gives CDR1 LNHDA, CDR2 SQIVND (reference sequence). CDR3 length: 16 amino acids. V was clipped by 5 bases and J by 0 bases; unmatched bases: 8. Written as DNA, the CDR3 is TGTGCCAGTAGTCTGAACAGGGGCGTTAGCACAGATACGCAGTATTTT. Protein product: CASSLNRGVSTDTQYF.

The genes are TRBV19 and TRBJ2-1; 13 nucleotides match TRBD2. The germline V gene has CDR1 LNHDA and CDR2 SQIVND (reference sequence). The ends lost 2 bases at V and 2 bases at J; junction bases unmatched: 15. This CDR3 comprises 21 residues. The CDR3 DNA reads as TGTGCCAGTAGTATATCCCGACTAGCGGGGGGCCTAGGAGGCACCTACAATGAGCAGTTCTTC. Its translation: CASSISRLAGGLGGTYNEQFF.

This chain uses TRBV27 with TRBJ1-3; 7 bases are shared with TRBD1. In germline, CDR1 is MNHEY, CDR2 SMNVEV (reference sequence). V was pared by 7 bases and J by 9 bases, with 9 bases of the junction left unmatched. The CDR3 extends over 13 amino acids. CDR3 sequence (DNA): TGTGCCAGCACCACCACAGGGGACCCCACCATATATTTT. Translated, it gives CASTTTGDPTIYF.

As for this clone: Germline and junction disagree at one end, which may indicate a read error. Other DNA sequences of this sample code for an identical CDR3. The V gene is TRBV18, the J gene TRBJ2-2, with a weak D call TRBD1 (7 bases). This CDR3 has 18 amino acids. CDR1 is KGHSH, CDR2 LQKENI, per germline. The DNA of the CDR3 is TGTGCCAGCTCACCAGCCCTGGGATGGAGGGGGCTGACCGGGGAACTGTTTTTT. Its translation is CASSPALGWRGLTGELFF.

This chain uses TRBV5-5 with TRBJ1-2, with TRBD1 identical over 9 bases. The CDR3 covers 17 residues. The V and J ends lost 0 bases and 8 bases, in that order; junction bases with no gene match: 14. Germline values: CDR1 SGHKS, CDR2 YYEKEE (reference sequence). In nucleotides, the CDR3 is TGTGCCAGCAGCTTGGGGGTTCCGGGACAGGGATTCGGGGGCTACACCTTC. Translated, it gives CASSLGVPGQGFGGYTF.